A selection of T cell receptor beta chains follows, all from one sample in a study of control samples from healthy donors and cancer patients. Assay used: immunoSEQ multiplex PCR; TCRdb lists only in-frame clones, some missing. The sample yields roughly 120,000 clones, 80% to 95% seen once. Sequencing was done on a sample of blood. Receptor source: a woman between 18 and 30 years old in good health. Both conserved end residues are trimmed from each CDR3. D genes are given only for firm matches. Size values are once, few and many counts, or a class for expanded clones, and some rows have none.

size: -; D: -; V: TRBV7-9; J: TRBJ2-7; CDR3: ASSLVGTQSYEQY
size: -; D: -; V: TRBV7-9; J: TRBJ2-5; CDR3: ATEGQSQETQY
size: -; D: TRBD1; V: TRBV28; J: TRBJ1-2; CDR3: ASSVLPGQGDYGYT
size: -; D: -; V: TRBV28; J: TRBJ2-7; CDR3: ASSADLGSAYEQY
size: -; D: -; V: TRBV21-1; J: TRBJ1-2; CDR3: ASSGEVRDRGLGYGYT
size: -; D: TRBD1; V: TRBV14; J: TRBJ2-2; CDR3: ASSRQGSTGELF
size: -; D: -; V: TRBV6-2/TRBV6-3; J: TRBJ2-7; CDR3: ASSYSVGGARDYEQY
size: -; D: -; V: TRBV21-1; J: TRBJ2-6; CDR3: ASSNRVGDSGANVLT
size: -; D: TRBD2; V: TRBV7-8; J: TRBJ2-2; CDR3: ASSLGGRAYTGELF
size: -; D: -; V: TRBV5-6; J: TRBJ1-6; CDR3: ASSLESRGGSPLH
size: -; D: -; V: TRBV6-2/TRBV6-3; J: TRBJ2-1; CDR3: ASSYFYLRPGRGGDEQF
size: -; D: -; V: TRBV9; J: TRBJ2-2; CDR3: ASSGPRGGENTGELF
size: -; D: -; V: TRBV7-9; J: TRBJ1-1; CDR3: ASSFLARSANTEAF
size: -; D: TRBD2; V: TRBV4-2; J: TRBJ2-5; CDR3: ASSQDTSGREETQY
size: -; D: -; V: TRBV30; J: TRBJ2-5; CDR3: AWNLKSQGGRETQY
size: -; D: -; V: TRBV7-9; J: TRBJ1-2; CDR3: ASSLRVPYGYT
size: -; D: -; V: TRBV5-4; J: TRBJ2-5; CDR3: ASSPFLGREGLTQY
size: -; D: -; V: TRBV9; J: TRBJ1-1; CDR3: ASSAPGREPNTEAF
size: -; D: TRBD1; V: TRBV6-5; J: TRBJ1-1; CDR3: ASSYGQGSTEAF
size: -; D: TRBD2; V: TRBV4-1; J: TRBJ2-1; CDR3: ASSPWTSGLSSYNEQF
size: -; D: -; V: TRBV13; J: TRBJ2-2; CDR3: ASSPVPEGAGELF
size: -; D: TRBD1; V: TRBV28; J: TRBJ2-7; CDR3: ASSSGQGGIYEQY
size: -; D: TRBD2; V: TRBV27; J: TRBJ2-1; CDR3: ASRGTSGINEQF
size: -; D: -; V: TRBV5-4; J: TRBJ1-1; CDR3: ASSPPGRQVMNTEAF
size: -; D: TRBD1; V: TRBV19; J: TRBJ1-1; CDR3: ASSTTGATEAF
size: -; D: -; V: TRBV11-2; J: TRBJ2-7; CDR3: ASSFSPTSHEQY
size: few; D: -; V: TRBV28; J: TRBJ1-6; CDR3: ASSLEELLH
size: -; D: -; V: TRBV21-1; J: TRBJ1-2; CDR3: ASSKSQGANYGYT
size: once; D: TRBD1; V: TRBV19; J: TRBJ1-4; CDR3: ASSMDRDSQKLF
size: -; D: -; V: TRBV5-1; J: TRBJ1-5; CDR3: ASSLYPGSGQPQH
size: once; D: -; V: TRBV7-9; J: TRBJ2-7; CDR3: ASSPEAAYEQY
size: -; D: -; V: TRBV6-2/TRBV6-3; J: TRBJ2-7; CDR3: ASSTHLSQPYEQY
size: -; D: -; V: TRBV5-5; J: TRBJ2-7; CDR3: ASSVRAGYEQY
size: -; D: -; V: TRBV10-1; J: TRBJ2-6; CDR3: ASTLVTTRSGANVLT
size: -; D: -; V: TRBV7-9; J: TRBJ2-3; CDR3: ASSLGSRNTDTQY
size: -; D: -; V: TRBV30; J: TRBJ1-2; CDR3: AWTHITGPRGYT
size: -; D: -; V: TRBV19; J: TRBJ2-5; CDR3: ASSTRTVLETQY
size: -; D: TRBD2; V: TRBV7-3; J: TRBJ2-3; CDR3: ASSSGLAGETDTQY
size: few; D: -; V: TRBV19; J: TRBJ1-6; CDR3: ASSIGGNSPLH
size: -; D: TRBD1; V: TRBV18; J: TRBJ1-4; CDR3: ASSPGQGIGEKLF
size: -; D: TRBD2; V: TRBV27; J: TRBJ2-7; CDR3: ASSLKSLTLAGAYEQY
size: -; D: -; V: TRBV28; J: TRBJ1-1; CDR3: ASSFDGLTEAF
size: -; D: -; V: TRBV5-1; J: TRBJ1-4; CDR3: ASSLRALNEKLF
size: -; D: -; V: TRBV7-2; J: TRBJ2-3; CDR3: ASRPLGNLNTQY
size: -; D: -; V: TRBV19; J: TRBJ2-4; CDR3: ASTTRDFGNIQY
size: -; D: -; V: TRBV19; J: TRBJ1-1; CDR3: ASSIPSGTEAF
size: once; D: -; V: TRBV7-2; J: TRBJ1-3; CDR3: ASSTDGGNTIY
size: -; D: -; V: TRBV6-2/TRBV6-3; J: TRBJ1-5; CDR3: ASSYGRRNQPQH
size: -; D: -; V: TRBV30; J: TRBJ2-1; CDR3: AWTQGGDEQF
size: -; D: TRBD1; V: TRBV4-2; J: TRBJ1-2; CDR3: ASSQAHKTGTGVYGYT
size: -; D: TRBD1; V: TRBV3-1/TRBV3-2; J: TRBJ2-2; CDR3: ASSQELGQGAGRGELF
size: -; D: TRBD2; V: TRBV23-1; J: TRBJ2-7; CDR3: ASSQSGLAGGLAPTEQY
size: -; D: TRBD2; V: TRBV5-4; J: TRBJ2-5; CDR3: ASSLSGGPRETQY